What follows are 21 T cell receptor beta chains derived from one specimen sequenced in a study of blood T cell repertoires in COVID-19. TCRdb's table, derived via immunoSEQ multiplex PCR, lists solely in-frame clones and lacks some. Among under 140,000 clones listed, about 72% were seen once. The sequencing sample was made of peripheral blood. The receptors derive from a woman aged 55-69 years with acute or convalescent COVID-19.

The genes are TRBV6-5 and TRBJ1-1; D perhaps matches TRBD1 (6 bases). V shed 5 bases and J shed 1 base, with 11 bases lying between them. Germline V lookup: CDR1 MNHEY, CDR2 SVGAGI. CDR3 size: 14 residues. Here the CDR3 DNA reads TGTGCCAGCAGTCGGACAGCGAGGAACACTGAAGCTTTCTTT. Protein sequence: CASSRTARNTEAFF.

The J gene is TRBJ1-2, the V gene TRBV4-2; tentative D call: TRBD1 (6 bases). The CDR3 consists of 15 residues. Germline CDR1 LGHNA, CDR2 YNFKEQ. V was pared by 2 bases and J by 5 bases, with 15 bases between. This chain's CDR3 is CASSQNSAGAYGYTF. CDR3 in DNA: TGTGCCAGCAGCCAAAACTCGGCAGGGGCGTATGGCTACACCTTC.

This rearrangement joins TRBV7-3 to TRBJ2-1; D is perhaps TRBD2 (5 bases). Trimming cost V 4 bases and J 7 bases, with 5 bases left between them. The CDR3 sequence is 11 residues long. Germline assignment: CDR1 SGHTA and CDR2 FQGTGA. This chain's CDR3 is CASSWENEQFF. The CDR3 DNA sequence: TGTGCCAGCAGCTGGGAGAATGAGCAGTTCTTC.

The genes are TRBV5-5 and TRBJ2-1; 9 bases line up with TRBD1. The J segment lost 3 bases and the V segment lost 4 bases, leaving 5 bases of the junction unmatched. The germline gives CDR1 SGHKS, CDR2 YYEKEE (reference sequence). The CDR3 spans 15 residues. The CDR3 DNA reads as TGTGCCAGCAGCACCGACAGGGGGGGCTACAATGAGCAGTTCTTC. Protein product: CASSTDRGGYNEQFF.

This chain connects TRBV6-5 to TRBJ1-4; D is undetermined. This CDR3 is built from 13 residues. CDR1 and CDR2 (germline): MNHEY, SVGAGI. The V and J ends lost 8 bases and 8 bases respectively, with 15 bases between them. For the CDR3, the DNA is TGTGCCAGCCGGCGGGAGCGGTACGAAAAACTGTTTTTT. Translating it yields CASRRERYEKLFF.

V usage is TRBV7-2 and J usage is TRBJ2-5; D is perhaps TRBD1 (5 bases). The CDR3 covers 16 residues. V lost 4 bases and J lost 1, with 16 bases in between. Germline V CDR1 and CDR2: SGHTA, FQGNSA. The CDR3 is CASSSGSVTRQETQYF. Written as DNA, the CDR3 is TGTGCCAGCAGCTCAGGGTCGGTCACCCGCCAAGAGACCCAGTACTTC.

In its sample, this clone was seen once. The chain has TRBV7-3 and TRBJ2-5; TRBD1 matches at 9 bases. From germline, CDR1 is SGHTA and CDR2 FQGTGA. V was clipped by 1 base and J by 1 base; unmatched bases: 7. The CDR3 loop spans 17 amino acids. CDR3 bases: TGTGCCAGCAGCTTAAATCGGTGGGACAGGGCCCAAGAGACCCAGTACTTC. Its translation is CASSLNRWDRAQETQYF. Drawing the rest from reference TRBV7-3 and TRBJ2-5, the complete variable domain is GAGVSQTPSNKVTEKGKYVELRCDPISGHTALYWYRQSLGQGPEFLIYFQGTGAADDSGLPNDRFFAVRPEGSVSTLKIQRTERGDSAVYLCASSLNRWDRAQETQYFGPGTRLLVL.

V and J are TRBV18 and TRBJ1-3; D gene ambiguous. The V end lost 0 bases, the J end lost 3 bases, and 9 bases lay between the germline ends. The CDR3 length is 15 residues. Germline-derived CDR1 and CDR2 are KGHSH and LQKENI. DNA of the CDR3: TGTGCCAGCTCACCACCTGGGAGTCTTGGAAACACCATATATTTT. Its translation is CASSPPGSLGNTIYF.

This clone was seen only a few times. The V gene is TRBV28, the J gene TRBJ1-1, with a weak D call TRBD1 (6 bases). In germline, CDR1 is MDHEN, CDR2 SYDVKM. V lost 7 bases, J lost 3 bases, and 18 bases lay in between. This CDR3 region has 15 residues. The CDR3 bases are TGTGCCAGCATTGGAATGGGGGCTGGGGACACTGAAGCTTTCTTT. It yields the protein CASIGMGAGDTEAFF.

V is TRBV5-6 and J is TRBJ1-1; D gene ambiguous. This CDR3 spans 12 amino acids. Trimming stripped 0 bases from V and 5 bases from J, with 5 bases between. Germline loops: CDR1 SGHDT, CDR2 YYEEEE. The CDR3 DNA sequence: TGTGCCAGCAGCTTGGACGGGACTGAAGCTTTCTTT. Its translation: CASSLDGTEAFF.

The chain recombines TRBV9 with TRBJ2-3; no definite D call. The CDR3 spans 15 residues. Deletions cut 3 bases from V and 2 bases from J, with 13 bases between. CDR1 is SGDLS and CDR2 is YYNGEE in the germline V gene. The CDR3 loop is CASSAESRSTDTQYF. CDR3 DNA sequence: TGTGCCAGCAGCGCCGAGAGCCGATCCACAGATACGCAGTATTTT.

The V gene is TRBV5-1, the J gene TRBJ2-6; 8 positions match TRBD1. The germline V gene encodes CDR1 SGHRS and CDR2 YFSETQ. This CDR3 region has 18 residues. V lost 5 bases to trimming and J lost 0 bases; unmatched junction nucleotides: 10. This CDR3 is CASSWGKDRVSGANVLTF. The CDR3 DNA is TGCGCCAGCAGTTGGGGGAAGGACAGGGTCTCTGGGGCCAACGTCCTGACTTTC. Combining the CDR3 with reference TRBV5-1 and TRBJ2-6 gives the whole variable domain KAGVTQTPRYLIKTRGQQVTLSCSPISGHRSVSWYQQTPGQGLQFLFEYFSETQRNKGNFPGRFSGRQFSNSRSEMNVSTLELGDSALYLCASSWGKDRVSGANVLTFGAGSRLTVL.

The V and J genes are TRBV14 and TRBJ1-4, with D perhaps matching TRBD1 (6 bases). V gave up 5 bases and J gave up 11 bases, with 21 bases separating them. Germline lookup yields CDR1 SGHDN and CDR2 FVKESK. CDR3 length equals 15 residues. CDR3 DNA sequence: TGTGCCAGCAGCTCACGACAGGTAGTCAATTACAAACTGTTTTTT. Its translation is CASSSRQVVNYKLFF.

The chain has TRBV6-5 and TRBJ2-2, with D hard to call. Germline CDR1 and CDR2: MNHEY and SVGAGI. The CDR3 is 14 amino acids. Trimming removed 8 bases at V and 1 base at J, with 11 bases between. The CDR3 is CASWASMNTGELFF. CDR3 DNA sequence: TGTGCCAGCTGGGCATCCATGAACACCGGGGAGCTGTTTTTT.

J is TRBJ1-1 and V is TRBV24-1; tentative D call: TRBD1 (6 bases). The CDR3 totals 19 residues. Germline CDR1 is KGHDR and CDR2 is SFDVKD. With 0 bases removed from V and 0 bases from J, the gap between germline ends came to 19 bases. The CDR3 spells CATSDLQDSTNRMNTEAFF. The CDR3, as DNA: TGTGCCACCAGTGATTTGCAGGACAGTACAAACCGAATGAACACTGAAGCTTTCTTT.

This chain uses TRBV18 with TRBJ2-5; D might be TRBD2 (7 bases). Per germline, CDR1 KGHSH and CDR2 LQKENI. The CDR3 extends over 15 amino acids. V was pared by 6 bases and J by 5 bases, with 19 bases between. This CDR3 is CASSPRGANSETQYF. CDR3 bases: TGTGCCAGCTCCCCTCGGGGGGCGAATAGTGAGACCCAGTACTTC.

This CDR3 reads CASSPTERSSTDTQYF. The DNA for the CDR3 is TGTGCCAGCTCACCGACGGAGCGGTCTAGCACAGATACGCAGTATTTT. This chain connects TRBV18 to TRBJ2-3; D possibly corresponds to TRBD2 (5 bases). V was trimmed by 3 bases and J by 0 bases, leaving 13 bases between them. The germline gives CDR1 KGHSH, CDR2 LQKENI. The CDR3 is made up of 16 amino acids.

V usage is TRBV19 and J usage is TRBJ1-5; 8 bases line up with TRBD1. There are 15 residues in the CDR3. Germline V lookup: CDR1 LNHDA, CDR2 SQIVND (reference sequence). Trimming removed 7 bases from V and 5 bases from J; junction bases left unmatched: 10. The CDR3 loop is CASMVARGRDQPQHF. CDR3 DNA sequence: TGTGCCAGTATGGTAGCCAGGGGGCGGGATCAGCCCCAGCATTTT.

The V call is TRBV6-5, the J call TRBJ1-3; the D is unclear. Germline V lookup: CDR1 MNHEY, CDR2 SVGAGI. V was clipped by 5 bases and J by 1 base, with 12 bases between them. This CDR3 is 15 amino acids long. The CDR3 sequence: CASSPPRTSGNTIYF. DNA of the CDR3: TGTGCCAGCAGTCCACCACGTACTTCTGGAAACACCATATATTTT.

V and J are TRBV7-9 and TRBJ1-5, with 9 nucleotides matching TRBD1. This CDR3 comprises 15 residues. In germline, CDR1 is SEHNR, CDR2 FQNEAQ (reference sequence). The V gene end was trimmed by 5 bases and the J gene end by 6 bases; junction bases not matched to a gene: 8. In nucleotides, the CDR3 is TGTGCCAGCAGCGGGGAACAGGGGGCTGGTCAGCCCCAGCATTTT. It encodes CASSGEQGAGQPQHF.

The chain employs TRBV7-8 and TRBJ2-5, with 15 positions matching TRBD2. V gave up 1 base and J gave up 4 bases; unmatched junction bases: 1. Germline loops: CDR1 SGHVS, CDR2 FQNEAQ. The CDR3 loop spans 16 amino acids. DNA for the CDR3: TGTGCCAGCAGCTTAGGGACTAGCGGGGGGGCAGAGACCCAGTACTTC. Translation: CASSLGTSGGAETQYF.